This T cell receptor beta chain is from a study of metastatic and nonmetastatic thyroid tumors. Overall study: Thyroid patients, malignant and benign, had repertoires compared across blood and tumor or nodule tissue.

Germline lookup yields CDR1 SNHLY and CDR2 FYNNEI. The length of the CDR3 is 12 residues. Trimming removed 7 bases from V and 2 bases from J, with 9 bases in between. TCRdb reprocessed the PCR reads via MiXCR. The data contain around 9,000 clones, over 25% of them singletons. Findings and limits, study-wide: Patients with malignant thyroid tumors reportedly had significantly higher TCR beta diversity than those with benign nodules, in blood and tumor.

Treatment of any kind had been given to no patient before thyroid surgery. In this sample, this clone is medium-sized. The target antigen is unknown. The sequence derives from a female donor with papillary thyroid cancer or a benign thyroid nodule (not recorded which). Some clones in this sample may be carry-over from other donors' samples. Material for sequencing was adjacent normal tissue. The rearrangement links TRBV2 to TRBJ2-7; D unresolved. The CDR3 DNA follows: TGTGCCAGCAAGGGTGGGACCTACGAGCAGTACTTC. This encodes CASKGGTYEQYF.